The T cell receptor (beta chain) described here comes from a study of human T cells and chemical hapten exposure. In the study overall: Patients having alopecia areata, totalis or universalis were mostly female.

This clonotype was seen at least ten times. The antigen remains unidentified. Indicated time point: pre-sensitization, week 0. Documented treatment: therapeutic diphenylcyclopropenone sensitization with weekly scalp DPC. Sample donors consisted of patients with alopecia, aged 18 to 70 years, who were suitable for DPC. Each CDR3 protein is one row after TCRdb ran MiXCR on the RACE reads. The repertoire consists of some 110,000 distinct CDR3 sequences, with approximately 12% occurring once and the leading ten covering about 1.6%. General study points: While controls formed fewer of them, expanded TCRs formed significantly more large CDR3 similarity clusters.

Germline V gives CDR1 SQVTM, CDR2 ANQGSEA. The V and J ends lost 4 bases and 5 bases, in that order; junction bases with no gene match: 14. This CDR3 has 16 amino acids. The J gene is TRBJ2-1, the V gene TRBV29-1; 7 nucleotides align to TRBD1. The receptor comes from a woman between 50 and 59 years old with alopecia areata. Some clones in this sample may be carry-over from other donors' samples. Sequenced here: whole blood, sampled in connection with sensitization to the hapten diphenylcyclopropenone (DPC). CDR3 sequence: CSVGGMRQGRNNEQFF. In DNA form, the CDR3 reads TGCAGCGTTGGAGGGATGAGACAGGGTAGAAACAATGAGCAGTTCTTC.